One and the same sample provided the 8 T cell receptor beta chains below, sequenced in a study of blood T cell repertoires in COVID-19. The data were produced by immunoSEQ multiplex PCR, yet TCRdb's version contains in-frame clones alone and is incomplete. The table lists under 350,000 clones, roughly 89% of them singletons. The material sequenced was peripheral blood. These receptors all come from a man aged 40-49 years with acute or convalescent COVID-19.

The CDR3 coding sequence is TGTGCCAGCAGGGGGACAGGGGGCGACTATGGCTACACCTTC. Amino acid sequence: CASRGTGGDYGYTF. V gene TRBV6-6 combines with J gene TRBJ1-2; 12 bases line up with TRBD1. V lost 6 bases and J lost 3; bases outside the gene matches: 2. CDR1 MNHNY and CDR2 SVGAGI come from the germline V gene (reference sequence). The CDR3 is made up of 14 amino acids.

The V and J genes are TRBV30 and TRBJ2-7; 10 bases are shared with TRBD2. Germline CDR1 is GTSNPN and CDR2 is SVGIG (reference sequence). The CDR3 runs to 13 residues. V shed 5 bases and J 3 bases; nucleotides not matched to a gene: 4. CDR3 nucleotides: TGTGCCTGGGGATTAGCGGGGGGCTACGAGCAGTACTTC. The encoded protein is CAWGLAGGYEQYF.

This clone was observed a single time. The CDR3 region has the DNA TGTGCCAGCAGCCGAAGCGTCGATGAAAAACTGTTTTTT. Protein product: CASSRSVDEKLFF. The rearrangement links TRBV5-8 to TRBJ1-4; D is unresolved. V gave up 4 bases and J gave up 6 bases, with 10 bases separating them. Per germline, CDR1 SGHTS and CDR2 YDEGEE. The CDR3 runs 13 residues.

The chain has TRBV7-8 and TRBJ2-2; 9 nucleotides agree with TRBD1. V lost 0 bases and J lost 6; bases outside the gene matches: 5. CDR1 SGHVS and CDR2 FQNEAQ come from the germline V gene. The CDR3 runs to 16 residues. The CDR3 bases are TGTGCCAGCAGCTTAGCGCGGACAGGGGTCCCCGGGGAGCTGTTTTTT. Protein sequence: CASSLARTGVPGELFF.

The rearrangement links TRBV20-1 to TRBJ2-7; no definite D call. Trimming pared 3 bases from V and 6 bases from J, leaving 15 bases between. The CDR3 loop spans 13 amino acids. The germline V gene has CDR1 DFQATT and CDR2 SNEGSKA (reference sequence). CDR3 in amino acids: CSASLVTNSEQYF. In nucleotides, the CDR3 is TGCAGTGCTAGTTTAGTCACCAACAGCGAGCAGTACTTC.

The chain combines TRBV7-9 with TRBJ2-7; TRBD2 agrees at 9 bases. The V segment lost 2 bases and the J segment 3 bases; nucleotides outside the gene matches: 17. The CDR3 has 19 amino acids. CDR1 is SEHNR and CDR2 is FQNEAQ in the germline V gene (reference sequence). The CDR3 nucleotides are TGTGCCAGCAGCTTAATCCGGGGTACCGGGACTAGCAGAATCTACGAGCAGTACTTC. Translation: CASSLIRGTGTSRIYEQYF.

The CDR3 DNA sequence: TGTGCCAGCTCACCGGCCAACGAAGCTTTCTTT. Amino acid sequence: CASSPANEAFF. V gene TRBV18 combines with J gene TRBJ1-1, with D uncertain. V was shortened by 3 bases and J by 8 bases, with 7 bases between the two germline ends. Germline CDR1 reads KGHSH; CDR2 reads LQKENI. The CDR3 is 11 amino acids.

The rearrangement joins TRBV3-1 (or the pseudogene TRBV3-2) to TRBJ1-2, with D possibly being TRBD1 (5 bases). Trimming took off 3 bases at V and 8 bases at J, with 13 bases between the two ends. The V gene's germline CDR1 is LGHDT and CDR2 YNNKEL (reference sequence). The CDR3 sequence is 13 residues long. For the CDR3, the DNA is TGTGCCAGCAGCCACCCGGGGGGAAACGGCTACACCTTC. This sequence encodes CASSHPGGNGYTF.